Below, 11 T cell receptor beta chains from the same sample are listed, as sequenced in a study of blood T cell repertoires in COVID-19. Assay used: immunoSEQ multiplex PCR; TCRdb lists only in-frame clones, some missing. The profile shows approximately 240,000 clones, approximately 85% of them singletons. Material for sequencing was peripheral blood. These receptors were taken from a man aged 50-59 years who had recovered from COVID-19.

V is TRBV7-6 and J is TRBJ1-5, with 7 bases identical to TRBD1. The CDR3 totals 16 residues. CDR1 SGHVS and CDR2 FNYEAQ come from the germline V gene. Trimming at V came to 1 base and at J to 0 bases, leaving 3 bases not matched to a gene. The CDR3 loop reads CASSLGGGYSNQPQHF. The CDR3 DNA reads TGTGCCAGCAGCTTAGGAGGGGGCTATAGCAATCAGCCCCAGCATTTT.

V gene TRBV28 combines with J gene TRBJ1-5; possibly TRBD1 for D (6 bases). CDR1 and CDR2 from the germline V gene are MDHEN and SYDVKM. Trimming cost V 5 bases and J 0 bases, with 8 bases left between them. This CDR3 region has 14 residues. The CDR3 DNA sequence: TGTGCCAGCAGTACAGGGAATAGCAATCAGCCCCAGCATTTT. Translated: CASSTGNSNQPQHF. Drawing the rest from reference TRBV28 and TRBJ1-5, the complete variable domain is DVKVTQSSRYLVKRTGEKVFLECVQDMDHENMFWYRQDPGLGLRLIYFSYDVKMKEKGDIPEGYSVSREKKERFSLILESASTNQTSMYLCASSTGNSNQPQHFGDGTRLSIL.

The chain uses TRBV28 and TRBJ2-1; 14 bases line up with TRBD2. V shed 2 bases and J 5 bases; nucleotides not matched to a gene: 5. The CDR3 has 17 residues. Per the germline V gene, CDR1 is MDHEN and CDR2 is SYDVKM. CDR3 amino acids: CASSLRTSGRWDNEQFF. In nucleotides, the CDR3 is TGTGCCAGCAGTTTAAGGACTAGCGGGAGGTGGGACAATGAGCAGTTCTTC.

The genes are TRBV14 and TRBJ1-1; TRBD1 agrees at 7 bases. V lost 0 bases and J lost 9; bases outside the gene matches: 13. Germline V gene sequence: CDR1 SGHDN, CDR2 FVKESK. CDR3 length: 16 residues. For the CDR3, the DNA is TGTGCCAGCAGCCAAGAGGGGACAGTCAGGTCCTCGAAAGCTTTCTTT. This translates into CASSQEGTVRSSKAFF.

This chain uses TRBV5-5 with TRBJ2-7, with 8 bases matching TRBD1. Germline V gene lookup returns CDR1 SGHKS and CDR2 YYEKEE (reference sequence). The CDR3 is 14 residues long. V shed 5 bases, J shed 7 bases, and the junction held 11 bases outside the gene matches. CDR3 DNA sequence: TGTGCCAGCAGATTAACCCAGGGGGCTCGGGAGCAGTACTTC. This gives the protein CASRLTQGAREQYF.

Comment on this clone: Other DNA sequences of this sample code for an identical CDR3. This chain uses TRBV12-3 or TRBV12-4 with TRBJ2-7; D perhaps matches TRBD1 (5 bases). V lost 1 base, J lost 3 bases, and 7 bases lay in between. The CDR3 sequence is 13 residues long. CDR3 amino acids: CASSLGQGYEQYF. The DNA for the CDR3 is TGTGCCAGCAGTTTAGGGCAGGGCTACGAGCAGTACTTC.

The rearrangement joins TRBV14 to TRBJ2-7; D is perhaps TRBD2 (5 bases). This CDR3 region has 14 residues. Germline lookup yields CDR1 SGHDN and CDR2 FVKESK. V gave up 4 bases and J gave up 1 base, with 11 bases separating them. Written as DNA, the CDR3 is TGTGCCAGCAGCCCGAGAGGGTCGTCCTACGAGCAGTACTTC. It is translated as CASSPRGSSYEQYF.

This chain links TRBV5-5 with TRBJ1-4; D not certain. The CDR3 length is 14 residues. In germline, CDR1 is SGHKS, CDR2 YYEKEE (reference sequence). Deletions cut 0 bases from V and 7 bases from J, with 10 bases between. CDR3 nucleotide sequence: TGTGCCAGCAGCTTGGGGGCTTTCACTGAAAAACTGTTTTTT. Protein sequence: CASSLGAFTEKLFF.

This rearrangement joins TRBV5-1 to TRBJ2-7, with 10 bases matching TRBD2. CDR1 is SGHRS, CDR2 YFSETQ, per germline. V trimming: 1 base; J trimming: 0 bases; junction bases outside the gene matches: 4. This CDR3 contains 16 residues. The CDR3 here is CASSLSTSGNSYEQYF. The CDR3 DNA follows: TGCGCCAGCAGCTTGTCAACTAGCGGGAACTCCTACGAGCAGTACTTC. Complete variable domain (other parts from reference TRBV5-1 and TRBJ2-7): KAGVTQTPRYLIKTRGQQVTLSCSPISGHRSVSWYQQTPGQGLQFLFEYFSETQRNKGNFPGRFSGRQFSNSRSEMNVSTLELGDSALYLCASSLSTSGNSYEQYFGPGTRLTVT.

The rearrangement links TRBV27 to TRBJ2-2, with 9 bases that match TRBD2. The CDR3 has 18 residues. Unmatched junction bases numbered 5, after V lost 0 bases and J lost 0 bases. In germline, CDR1 is MNHEY, CDR2 SMNVEV (reference sequence). CDR3 residues: CASSLSGLAGSNTGELFF. DNA for the CDR3: TGTGCCAGCAGTTTATCGGGGCTAGCGGGATCGAACACCGGGGAGCTGTTTTTT.

The J gene is TRBJ2-2, the V gene TRBV19; 8 bases map to TRBD1. The J segment lost 5 bases and the V segment lost 2 bases, leaving 7 bases of the junction unmatched. This CDR3 contains 16 residues. The germline gives CDR1 LNHDA, CDR2 SQIVND (reference sequence). In DNA form, the CDR3 reads TGTGCCAGTAGTATACTCCAGGGGGCGCGTACCGGGGAGCTGTTTTTT. Amino acids: CASSILQGARTGELFF. Together with reference TRBV19 and TRBJ2-2, the CDR3 gives the full variable domain: DGGITQSPKYLFRKEGQNVTLSCEQNLNHDAMYWYRQDPGQGLRLIYYSQIVNDFQKGDIAEGYSVSREKKESFPLTVTSAQKNPTAFYLCASSILQGARTGELFFGEGSRLTVL.